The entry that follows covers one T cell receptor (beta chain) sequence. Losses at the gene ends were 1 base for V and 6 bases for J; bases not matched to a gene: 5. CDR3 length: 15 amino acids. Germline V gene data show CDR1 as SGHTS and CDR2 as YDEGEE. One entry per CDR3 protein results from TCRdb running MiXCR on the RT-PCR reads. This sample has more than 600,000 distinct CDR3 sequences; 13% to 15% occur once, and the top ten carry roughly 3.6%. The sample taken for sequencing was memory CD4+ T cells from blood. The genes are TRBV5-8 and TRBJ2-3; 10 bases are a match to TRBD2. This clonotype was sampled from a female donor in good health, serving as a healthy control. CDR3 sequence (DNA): TGTGCCAGCAGCTTGCTTAGCGGGGGGATCGATACGCAGTATTTT. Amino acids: CASSLLSGGIDTQYF. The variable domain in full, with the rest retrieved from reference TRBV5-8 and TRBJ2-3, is EAGVTQSPTHLIKTRGQQATLRCSPISGHTSVYWYQQALGLGLQFLLWYDEGEERNRGNFPPRFSGRQFPNYSSELNVNALELEDSALYLCASSLLSGGIDTQYFGPGTRLTVL.